The 16 T cell receptor beta chains below all came from one sample that was sequenced in a study of T cell responses to AZD1222 COVID-19 vaccine. Method: immunoSEQ multiplex PCR; TCRdb's copy keeps in-frame clones and lacks some. Altogether 50,000 to 85,000 clones are present, 60% to 85% being singletons, with the ten largest covering 23%. This material consisted of peripheral blood, taken on day 0 of MenACWY control vaccination. These receptors all stem from an adult in good health.

This clone has more than one count but fewer than ten. The chain carries TRBV6-4 and TRBJ1-2, with D possibly being TRBD1 (5 bases). The CDR3 contains 14 residues. V was shortened by 3 bases and J by 7 bases, with 15 bases between the two germline ends. CDR1 and CDR2 from the germline V gene are MRHNA and SNTAGT. CDR3 in amino acids: CASSEYVRGGGYTF. For the CDR3, the DNA is TGTGCCAGCAGTGAGTACGTGAGGGGCGGTGGCTACACCTTC.

This chain connects TRBV7-2 to TRBJ1-1, with 7 bases that match TRBD1. This CDR3 region has 15 residues. V gave up 2 bases and J gave up 1 base; unmatched junction bases: 4. Germline V CDR1 and CDR2: SGHTA, FQGNSA. DNA of the CDR3: TGTGCCAGCAGCTTAAGGCAGGGGGGGAACACTGAAGCTTTCTTT. Translated: CASSLRQGGNTEAFF.

J is TRBJ2-7 and V is TRBV6-1, with D maybe TRBD2 (6 bases). The germline V gene has CDR1 MNHNS and CDR2 SASEGT. The CDR3 covers 14 residues. Trimming removed 3 bases at V and 4 bases at J, with 13 bases between. The CDR3 loop is CASSERGMGYEQYF. CDR3 in DNA: TGTGCCAGCAGTGAGCGGGGCATGGGGTACGAGCAGTACTTC.

This chain links TRBV7-9 with TRBJ1-1, with D tentatively TRBD1 (5 bases). The CDR3 is made up of 15 amino acids. The V end lost 3 bases, the J end lost 1 base, and 12 bases lay between the germline ends. CDR1 and CDR2 from the germline V gene are SEHNR and FQNEAQ (reference sequence). CDR3 in amino acids: CASSFLTGPNTEAFF. CDR3 nucleotide sequence: TGTGCCAGCAGCTTCCTCACAGGACCGAACACTGAAGCTTTCTTT. Supplemented by reference TRBV7-9 and TRBJ1-1, the full variable domain reads DTGVSQNPRHKITKRGQNVTFRCDPISEHNRLYWYRQTLGQGPEFLTYFQNEAQLEKSRLLSDRFSAERPKGSFSTLEIQRTEQGDSAMYLCASSFLTGPNTEAFFGQGTRLTVV.

The chain is built from TRBV5-1 and TRBJ2-1; 13 positions agree with TRBD2. This CDR3 is built from 15 residues. J gave up 8 bases and V 4 bases, and 6 bases lay outside the gene matches. CDR1 is SGHRS, CDR2 YFSETQ, per germline. The CDR3 protein is CASSDGLAGVDEQFF. In DNA form, the CDR3 reads TGCGCCAGCAGCGACGGACTAGCGGGAGTGGATGAGCAGTTCTTC.

The chain couples TRBV7-2 to TRBJ2-1; D uncertain. This CDR3 has 13 amino acids. CDR1 and CDR2 (germline): SGHTA, FQGNSA. The V end was cut by 2 bases, the J end by 9 bases, with 11 bases between. The CDR3 loop is CASSLYPEFEQFF. DNA for the CDR3: TGTGCCAGCAGCTTATACCCTGAGTTTGAGCAGTTCTTC.

This chain joins TRBV30 and TRBJ2-1, with a possible D match to TRBD2 (5 bases). Germline lookup yields CDR1 GTSNPN and CDR2 SVGIG (reference sequence). Trimming removed 5 bases from V and 15 bases from J, with 11 bases in between. CDR3 length: 9 amino acids. The CDR3 loop reads CAWFLLAFF. CDR3 DNA sequence: TGTGCCTGGTTCCTTCTAGCGTTCTTC.

This clone was recorded only once. The V call is TRBV7-9, the J call TRBJ1-3; D not certain. V was cut by 6 bases and J by 0 bases, with 15 bases left in between. The germline V gene has CDR1 SEHNR and CDR2 FQNEAQ (reference sequence). CDR3 length: 16 residues. DNA for the CDR3: TGTGCCAGCAGTCCCTTAAACCAGCCCTCTGGAAACACCATATATTTT. Amino acid sequence: CASSPLNQPSGNTIYF.

This chain uses TRBV19 with TRBJ1-5; D not certain. Looked up from germline, CDR1 is LNHDA and CDR2 is SQIVND (reference sequence). With 6 bases removed from V and 0 bases from J, the gap between germline ends came to 6 bases. The CDR3 sequence is 13 residues long. The CDR3 DNA reads as TGTGCCAGTAGGAGGGATAGCAATCAGCCCCAGCATTTT. Translated, it gives CASRRDSNQPQHF.

The genes are TRBV6-5 and TRBJ1-2, with D possibly TRBD1 on 6 matching bases. V lost 2 bases and J 2 bases, leaving 12 bases between the germline ends. This CDR3 contains 15 residues. Germline V gene sequence: CDR1 MNHEY, CDR2 SVGAGI. CDR3 region: CASSYTGTGNYGYTF. The CDR3, as DNA: TGTGCCAGCAGTTACACCGGAACAGGGAACTATGGCTACACCTTC.

The chain has TRBV5-1 and TRBJ2-1; 9 bases align to TRBD1. Per the germline V gene, CDR1 is SGHRS and CDR2 is YFSETQ. V dropped 4 bases and J dropped 0; count of bases not matched to a gene: 11. CDR3 length: 18 residues. The CDR3 DNA reads as TGCGCCAGCAGCCCCGTCCCGGGACAGGGAACCTCCTACAATGAGCAGTTCTTC. It encodes CASSPVPGQGTSYNEQFF. The full variable domain, rest sourced from reference TRBV5-1 and TRBJ2-1, is KAGVTQTPRYLIKTRGQQVTLSCSPISGHRSVSWYQQTPGQGLQFLFEYFSETQRNKGNFPGRFSGRQFSNSRSEMNVSTLELGDSALYLCASSPVPGQGTSYNEQFFGPGTRLTVL.

V gene TRBV5-1 combines with J gene TRBJ1-2; no firm D call. The CDR3 contains 14 residues. CDR1 and CDR2 from the germline V gene are SGHRS and YFSETQ. V was cut by 1 base and J by 9 bases, with 16 bases left in between. The CDR3 sequence: CASSLFTPGDSYTF. CDR3 bases: TGCGCCAGCAGCTTGTTCACCCCTGGAGATAGCTACACCTTC. The full variable domain, completed using reference TRBV5-1 and TRBJ1-2, is KAGVTQTPRYLIKTRGQQVTLSCSPISGHRSVSWYQQTPGQGLQFLFEYFSETQRNKGNFPGRFSGRQFSNSRSEMNVSTLELGDSALYLCASSLFTPGDSYTFGSGTRLTVV.

V is TRBV19 and J is TRBJ1-1; TRBD1 is a possible D gene (5 bases). Germline V CDR1 and CDR2: LNHDA, SQIVND (reference sequence). Between the trimmed V and J ends, which lost 7 bases and 3 bases, there was a span of 12 bases. This CDR3 has 13 amino acids. In nucleotides, the CDR3 is TGTGCCAGTAAAGCAGGAGGGGACACTGAAGCTTTCTTT. This gives the protein CASKAGGDTEAFF.

CDR3 DNA: TGCGCCAGCAGCCAAAACGACAGGGGCTATGGCTACACCTTC. This codes for CASSQNDRGYGYTF. V and J are TRBV4-1 and TRBJ1-2; 8 nucleotides line up with TRBD1. From germline, CDR1 is MGHRA and CDR2 YSYEKL. Losses at the gene ends were 2 bases for V and 4 bases for J; bases not matched to a gene: 3. This CDR3 region has 14 residues.

The genes are TRBV7-2 and TRBJ2-7, with D possibly being TRBD2 (5 bases). The V end was cut by 2 bases, the J end by 4 bases, with 9 bases between. The CDR3 is 13 residues long. Germline CDR1 SGHTA, CDR2 FQGNSA. The CDR3, as DNA: TGTGCCAGCAGCTTAACGGGGTTATACGAGCAGTACTTC. Protein product: CASSLTGLYEQYF.

J is TRBJ1-6 and V is TRBV19, with 8 bases identical to TRBD1. CDR3 length: 15 residues. CDR1 is LNHDA and CDR2 is SQIVND in the germline V gene (reference sequence). With 5 bases clipped from V and 9 bases from J, the junction kept 9 bases outside the gene matches. CDR3 residues: CASSRGDRGGSPLHF. The CDR3 DNA reads TGTGCCAGTAGTCGCGGAGACAGGGGCGGTTCACCCCTCCACTTT.